These T cell receptor beta chains were read from a single sample in a study of cytomegalovirus exposure and HLA in healthy donors. This table comes from immunoSEQ multiplex PCR, and its TCRdb copy is limited to in-frame clones, with some not included. In the table there are 100,000 or so clones, about 86% of which are singletons. The sequenced sample was PBMCs. The receptors were sampled from a woman in her late teens or twenties in good health and CMV-seropositive. Each CDR3 is given without its conserved first and last residue.

>TRBV7-2
AIHDRGEPPLH
>TRBV6-1
ASSEAEGAVSGYT
>TRBV2
ASSVPERNGYT
>TRBV5-6
ASSLTTNLANPYEQY
>TRBV5-6
ASSLGAAGEVYNEQF
>TRBV27
ASRGRAPWHQPQH
>TRBV15
ATSRGTGRFYT
>TRBV28
ASSWAVSGITEAF
>TRBV6-1
ASSRGLGPYEQY
>TRBV9
ASSATGAEGETQY
>TRBV28
ASSSNGQGAGETQY
>TRBV6-6
ASTQAGPQRLYGYT
>TRBV27
ASSLWASGGRAIGTDTQY
>TRBV5-1
ASSRLDRGDEQY
>TRBV7-2
ASSPTGMNTEAF
>TRBV5-6
ASSRSIGFYEQY
>TRBV19
ASSIGAWDTQY
>TRBV21-1
ASRSDRVGEKLF
>TRBV6-5
ASSYQRPLGYT
>TRBV7-3
ASSLRGLAGAEGTDTQY
>TRBV5-6
ASSSMTGDRHGLTRPQH
>TRBV7-9
ASSPPVRDSLHSPLH